These 16 T cell receptor beta chains share one sample of origin, sequenced in a study of T cell repertoires in cytomegalovirus infection. TCRdb re-derived calls from the reads in MiXCR, one entry per CDR3 protein. The repertoire holds around 450,000 distinct CDR3 sequences, with around 10% as singletons. Sequences were obtained from PBMCs. The receptors come from a human donor in good health (CMV status not recorded). Some clones in this sample may be carry-over from other donors' samples.

There are a few counts of this clonotype. This chain uses TRBV7-9 with TRBJ2-1; D gene ambiguous. The CDR3 consists of 12 residues. Germline V CDR1 and CDR2: SEHNR, FQNEAQ (reference sequence). V lost 7 bases to trimming and J lost 4 bases, with 8 bases between them. The CDR3 protein is CASTVGYNEQFF. For the CDR3, the DNA is TGTGCCAGCACCGTCGGGTACAATGAGCAGTTCTTC.

The CDR3 loop is CSVEDGNGYTF. CDR3 nucleotides: TGCAGCGTTGAAGATGGAAACGGCTACACCTTC. The genes are TRBV29-1 and TRBJ1-2; D gene ambiguous. There are 11 residues in the CDR3. Germline values: CDR1 SQVTM, CDR2 ANQGSEA. V was cut by 0 bases and J by 8 bases, with 7 bases left in between.

The J gene is TRBJ2-1, the V gene TRBV9, with D hard to call. V was pared by 4 bases and J by 5 bases, with 10 bases between. The CDR3 has 13 residues. The germline gives CDR1 SGDLS, CDR2 YYNGEE. The CDR3 region is CASSPYYNNEQFF. CDR3 bases: TGTGCCAGCAGCCCATACTATAACAATGAGCAGTTCTTC. The whole variable domain, remainder taken from reference TRBV9 and TRBJ2-1, is DSGVTQTPKHLITATGQRVTLRCSPRSGDLSVYWYQQSLDQGLQFLIQYYNGEERAKGNILERFSAQQFPDLHSELNLSSLELGDSALYFCASSPYYNNEQFFGPGTRLTVL.

This clonotype was picked up many times. The chain couples TRBV12-3 or TRBV12-4 to TRBJ2-5; weak D call: TRBD2 (6 bases). The V end was cut by 3 bases, the J end by 4 bases, with 15 bases between. CDR3 size: 15 residues. The CDR3 nucleotides read TGTGCCAGCAGTTTTACGGGAGATCATGGAGAGACCCAGTACTTC. Its protein product is CASSFTGDHGETQYF.

This clonotype was observed a few times. The rearrangement links TRBV12-3 or TRBV12-4 to TRBJ1-1; TRBD1 agrees at 7 bases. J lost 10 bases, V lost 3 bases, and 8 bases had no gene match. The CDR3 has 13 residues. This chain's CDR3 is CASSFLQGVRAFF. The CDR3 DNA reads as TGTGCCAGCAGTTTCCTGCAGGGGGTGCGAGCTTTCTTT.

The sample holds many counts of this clonotype. The gene calls are TRBV6-5 and TRBJ1-2; TRBD1 aligns across 9 bases. The trim removed 5 bases at V and 8 bases at J, leaving 18 bases unmatched. This CDR3 is 17 amino acids long. CDR1 and CDR2 from the germline V gene are MNHEY and SVGAGI. Written as DNA, the CDR3 is TGTGCCAGCAGTCGGGAACAGGGGGCGAGCCTAGGTGCGGGCTACACCTTC. Translating it yields CASSREQGASLGAGYTF.

On this clonotype: Being one base from a much bigger clone, this may be a read error. The CDR3 ends on some other residue instead of the conserved phenylalanine or tryptophan, so this is likely a read error. This chain links TRBV5-6 with TRBJ2-7; unclear D gene. The CDR3 spans 14 residues. V gave up 3 bases and J gave up 0 bases, with 10 bases separating them. Germline assignment: CDR1 SGHDT and CDR2 YYEEEE. The CDR3 sequence: CASSWLGNSYEQYS. CDR3 nucleotides: TGTGCCAGCAGCTGGCTGGGAAACTCCTACGAGCAGTACTCC.

V usage is TRBV30 and J usage is TRBJ2-7; D uncertain. Trimming stripped 0 bases from V and 5 bases from J, with 11 bases between. The germline V gene has CDR1 GTSNPN and CDR2 SVGIG (reference sequence). This CDR3 is built from 13 residues. The CDR3 sequence: CAWSVTTRHEQYF. The CDR3 nucleotides are TGTGCCTGGAGTGTAACTACCCGTCACGAGCAGTACTTC.

This clonotype was seen repeatedly, ten times or more. CDR3 DNA: TGTGCCAGCAGCTTGATAGAGGGGAGAACAGGCGTCCTGACTTTC. Its protein product is CASSLIEGRTGVLTF. V and J are TRBV11-2 and TRBJ2-6; D may correspond to TRBD1 or TRBD2 (5 bases each). The V end was cut by 3 bases, the J end by 12 bases, with 18 bases between. The germline V gene has CDR1 SGHAT and CDR2 FQNNGV. The CDR3 has 15 amino acids. Drawing the rest from reference TRBV11-2 and TRBJ2-6, the complete variable domain is EAGVAQSPRYKIIEKRQSVAFWCNPISGHATLYWYQQILGQGPKLLIQFQNNGVVDDSQLPKDRFSAERLKGVDSTLKIQPAKLEDSAVYLCASSLIEGRTGVLTFGAGSRLTVL.

The chain uses TRBV19 and TRBJ1-5; possible D gene TRBD1, 6 bases. CDR3 length equals 12 residues. Trimming took 8 bases from V and 4 from J, leaving 9 bases between them. The V gene's germline CDR1 is LNHDA and CDR2 SQIVND (reference sequence). The CDR3, as DNA: TGTGCCAGTCAGGACAGAAATCAGCCCCAGCATTTT. This encodes CASQDRNQPQHF.

At least ten counts were recorded for this clonotype. It is unclear where the CDR3 begins or ends on the DNA, so no DNA is shown, and the CDR3 is as TCRdb lists it. The chain employs TRBV7-5 and TRBJ2-7; TRBD1 is the table's D call and was not checked against the DNA. TRBV7-5 is a known pseudogene. Counting both end residues, the CDR3 totals 17 amino acids. The CDR3 region is CISVPEARTDSSYEQYF.

This clonotype rates as medium-sized (0.01 to 0.1%). The chain carries TRBV7-2 and TRBJ2-5; TRBD2 aligns across 12 bases. The CDR3 extends over 15 amino acids. V was pared by 4 bases and J by 5 bases, with 5 bases of the junction left unmatched. CDR1 and CDR2 from the germline V gene are SGHTA and FQGNSA. The CDR3 coding sequence is TGTGCCAGCAGCTCTGGACTAGCGGGACAGGAGACCCAGTACTTC. The encoded protein is CASSSGLAGQETQYF.

This clonotype appeared a few times. The rearrangement uses TRBV7-2 and TRBJ2-1; TRBD2 matches at 14 bases. CDR1 and CDR2 from the germline V gene are SGHTA and FQGNSA. The trim removed 4 bases at V and 10 bases at J, leaving 9 bases unmatched. There are 16 residues in the CDR3. CDR3 nucleotide sequence: TGTGCCAGCAGCTCGAAAGGCGGGACTAGCGGGAGCGAGCAGTTCTTC. Translated: CASSSKGGTSGSEQFF.

This clonotype was seen at least ten times. The chain joins TRBV11-2 to TRBJ2-1; no firm D call. Germline V gene data show CDR1 as SGHAT and CDR2 as FQNNGV. The CDR3 is made up of 16 amino acids. V was pared by 4 bases and J by 1 base, with 14 bases between. The CDR3 DNA follows: TGTGCCAGCAGCTCCGTTGGGTTGGGATCCTACAATGAGCAGTTCTTC. Amino acid sequence: CASSSVGLGSYNEQFF. Together with reference TRBV11-2 and TRBJ2-1, the CDR3 gives the full variable domain: EAGVAQSPRYKIIEKRQSVAFWCNPISGHATLYWYQQILGQGPKLLIQFQNNGVVDDSQLPKDRFSAERLKGVDSTLKIQPAKLEDSAVYLCASSSVGLGSYNEQFFGPGTRLTVL.

This clonotype was detected many times. J is TRBJ2-7 and V is TRBV10-3, with TRBD2 as a possible D gene (6 bases). The CDR3 is made up of 14 amino acids. V lost 4 bases to trimming and J lost 0 bases, with 10 bases between them. Germline V gene lookup returns CDR1 ENHRY and CDR2 SYGVKD. In DNA, the CDR3 is TGTGCCATCAGTGTAAGCGGGTACTCCTACGAGCAGTACTTC. Translation: CAISVSGYSYEQYF.

At least ten counts were recorded for this clonotype. The gene calls are TRBV7-9 and TRBJ2-7, with 9 bases identical to TRBD1. Germline CDR1 is SEHNR and CDR2 is FQNEAQ (reference sequence). V lost 5 bases and J lost 5; bases outside the gene matches: 7. The CDR3 loop spans 14 amino acids. The CDR3 coding sequence is TGTGCCAGCAGCGCGGGACAGGGTTTCAACGAGCAGTACTTC. Protein: CASSAGQGFNEQYF.